This TCR beta chain comes out of a study of regulatory T cells in long-lasting Graves disease. The authors built TCR beta libraries using iRepertoire HTBI primers and Arm-PCR of CDR3 regions. Each CDR3 protein is one row after TCRdb ran MiXCR on the multiplex PCR reads. The repertoire has roughly 610,000 distinct CDR3 sequences, roughly a sixth of them found once; the top ten carry about 12%. Remarks on this clonotype: Its antigen is unidentified. A much larger clone differs by one base, so this may be a read error.

Time point denoted: newly diagnosed GD, antithyroid drugs for less than 3 months. There was RNA extracted from PBMCs, and the TCR library was made from it. Overall study results and limits: Newly diagnosed Graves' patients exceeded persistent ones in TCR diversity.

A further study also used this sample, focusing on T cells in Graves' hyperthyroidism and ophthalmopathy. That paper notes: First-round RT-PCR of the TCR CDR3 relied on the HTBI primer set.

The clonotype was recovered from a man aged 18 to 35 with Graves disease. Sample: peripheral blood mononuclear cells (PBMCs), taken at new diagnosis, from a patient treated with antithyroid drugs.

CDR3 nucleotides: TGTGCCAGCGGTTACGACTACGGACTAGCGGGAGGGACCTACGAGCAGTACTTC. This encodes CASGYDYGLAGGTYEQYF. This chain links TRBV7-6 with TRBJ2-7; 15 bases map to TRBD2. Germline CDR1 and CDR2: SGHVS and FNYEAQ. V shed 8 bases, J shed 2 bases, and the junction held 13 bases outside the gene matches. This CDR3 comprises 18 residues.